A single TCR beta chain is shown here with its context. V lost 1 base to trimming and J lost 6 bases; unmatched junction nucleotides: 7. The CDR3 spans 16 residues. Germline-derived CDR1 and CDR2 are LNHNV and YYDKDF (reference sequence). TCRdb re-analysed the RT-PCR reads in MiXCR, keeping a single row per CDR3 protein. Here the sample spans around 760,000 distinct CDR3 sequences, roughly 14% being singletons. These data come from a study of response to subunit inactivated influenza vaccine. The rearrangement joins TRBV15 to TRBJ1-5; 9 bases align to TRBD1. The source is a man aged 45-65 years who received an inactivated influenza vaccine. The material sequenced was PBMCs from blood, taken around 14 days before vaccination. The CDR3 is CATSRGDRADAQPQHF. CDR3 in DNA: TGTGCCACCAGCAGAGGGGACAGGGCGGACGCTCAGCCCCAGCATTTT.